The clone carrying this T cell receptor beta chain appeared a few times. Preparation of the TCRbeta library involved a method that used unique molecular identifiers. TCRdb reanalysed the PCR reads using MiXCR and keeps one entry per CDR3 protein. Altogether approximately 290,000 distinct CDR3 sequences are present, 11% being singletons, with the ten largest covering around 22%. This sample was taken from a study of T-cell reconstitution after alpha-beta-depleted transplantation in children. The sample was peripheral blood, taken 180 days after TCRalphabeta/CD19-depleted stem cell transplant. This receptor was obtained from a male patient between 2 and 10 years old who had a stem cell transplant for chronic granulomatous disease, so the T cells may come from the graft donor.

CDR3 sequence reads: CATSPQGGSGKGEQFF. CDR3 sequence (DNA): TGTGCCACCAGCCCTCAAGGGGGGAGCGGGAAGGGAGAGCAGTTCTTC. The chain combines TRBV15 with TRBJ2-1; TRBD2 might be the D (7 bases). CDR3 length: 16 amino acids. Trimming took 5 bases from V and 10 from J, leaving 24 bases between them. Germline V gene data show CDR1 as LNHNV and CDR2 as YYDKDF (reference sequence).